Described below is a single TCR beta chain sequence and its context. Its antigen is unknown. The entry originates in a study of lymphopenia after photon versus proton radiotherapy. General study results and limits: Relative stability marked proton patients; photon patients lost diversity and naive cells. Only patients who died were analyzed for survival; proton advantage is unproven. After lymphocyte nadir, photon-treated repertoires showed oligoclonal expansion, especially CD8+ Temra.

The CDR3 runs to 13 residues. The germline CDR1 and CDR2 sequences are KGHSH and LQKENI. Trimming removed 0 bases at V and 11 bases at J, with 13 bases between. Clones were sequenced by immunoSEQ multiplex PCR, and TCRdb holds only the in-frame ones, with some missing. The data hold 25,000 to 35,000 clones, with around nine tenths observed a single time. This chain uses TRBV18 with TRBJ2-5; D possibly uses TRBD1 or TRBD2 (5 bases each). This clonotype originated in a woman aged 55 to 70 with cholangiocarcinoma. Some clones in this sample may be carry-over from other donors' samples. The source was peripheral blood, collected from a patient treated with proton-based radiotherapy. The DNA of the CDR3 is TGTGCCAGCTCACCACCCTCGGGACGGCCACAGTACTTC. It codes for CASSPPSGRPQYF.